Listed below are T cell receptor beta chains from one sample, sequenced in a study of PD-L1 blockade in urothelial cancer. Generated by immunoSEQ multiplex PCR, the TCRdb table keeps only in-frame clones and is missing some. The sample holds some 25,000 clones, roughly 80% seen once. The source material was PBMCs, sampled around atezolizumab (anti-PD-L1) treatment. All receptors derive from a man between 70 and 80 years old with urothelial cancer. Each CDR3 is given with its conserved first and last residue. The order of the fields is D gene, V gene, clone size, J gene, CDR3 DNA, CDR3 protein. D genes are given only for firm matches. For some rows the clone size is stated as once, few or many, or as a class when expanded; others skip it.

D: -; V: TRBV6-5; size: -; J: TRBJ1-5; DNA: TGTGCCAGCAGTTACGGCGGGGCCATCAATCAGCCCCAGCATTTT; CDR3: CASSYGGAINQPQHF
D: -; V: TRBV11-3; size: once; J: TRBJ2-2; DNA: TGTGCCAGCAGCTTAGATCCCCCCCCAGCCGGGGAGCTGTTTTTT; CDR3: CASSLDPPPAGELFF
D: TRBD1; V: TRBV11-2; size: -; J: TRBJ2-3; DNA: TGTGCCAGCAGTCGGACAGGGGGGACTTTCACAGATACGCAGTATTTT; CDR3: CASSRTGGTFTDTQYF
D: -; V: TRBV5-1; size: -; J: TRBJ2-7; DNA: TGCGCCAGCAGCTTGGGCCAGGTAAAGTACGAGCAGTACTTC; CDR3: CASSLGQVKYEQYF
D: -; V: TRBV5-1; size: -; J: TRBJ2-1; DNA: TGCGCCAGCAGCCCCTTCGGGGATAACAATGAGCAGTTCTTC; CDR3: CASSPFGDNNEQFF
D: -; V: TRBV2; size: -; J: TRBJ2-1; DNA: TGTGCCAGCAGTGACCCGTCTAGGGAGATCTACAATGAGCAGTTCTTC; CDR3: CASSDPSREIYNEQFF
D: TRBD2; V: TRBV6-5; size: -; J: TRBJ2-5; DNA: TGTGCCAGCAGTTACTCGGATAGCGGGATTGGGGAGACCCAGTACTTC; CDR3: CASSYSDSGIGETQYF
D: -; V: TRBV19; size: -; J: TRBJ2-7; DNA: TGTGCCAGTAGTATCTCAGGGAACGAGCAGTACTTC; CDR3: CASSISGNEQYF
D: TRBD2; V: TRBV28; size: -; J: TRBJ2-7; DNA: TGTGCCAGCAATTCCCCCTCGGCGGGAGAGGCGGACGAGCAGTACTTC; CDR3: CASNSPSAGEADEQYF
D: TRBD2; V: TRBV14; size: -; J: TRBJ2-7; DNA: TGTGCCAGCAGTAGTACATGGGGGACTAGAAAAAACGAGCAGTACTTC; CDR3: CASSSTWGTRKNEQYF
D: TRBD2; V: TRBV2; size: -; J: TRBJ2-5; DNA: TGTGCCAGCCGGAGATTACTAGCGGGAAGGGAGACCCAGTACTTC; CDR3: CASRRLLAGRETQYF
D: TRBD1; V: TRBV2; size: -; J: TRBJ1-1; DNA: TGTGCCAGCACCCGCGGACAGGGCGGAAGGGAAGCTTTCTTT; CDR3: CASTRGQGGREAFF
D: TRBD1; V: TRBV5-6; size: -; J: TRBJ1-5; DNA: TGTGCCAGCAGCTTACAGGGGAACAATCAGCCCCAGCATTTT; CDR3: CASSLQGNNQPQHF
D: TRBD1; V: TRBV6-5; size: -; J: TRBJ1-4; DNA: TGTGCCAGCACCCTCGACAGGGATGCAGAAAAACTGTTTTTT; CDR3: CASTLDRDAEKLFF